One and the same sample provided the 8 T cell receptor beta chains below, sequenced in a study of post-analysis software for immune sequencing data. These TCRs are of unknown antigen specificity. Points from the study as a whole: The five TRBV segments detected at higher frequency in patients than in controls included TRBV5-6, TRBV5-1 and TRBV20-1.

The TCR beta cDNA libraries contained unique molecular identifiers. Using its own MiXCR run on the PCR reads, TCRdb lists one record per CDR3 protein. The table shows hundreds of thousands of distinct CDR3 sequences, with approximately 50% occurring only once. Material: blood. All receptors derive from a girl between 5 and 17 years old with multiple sclerosis.

V gene TRBV6-6 combines with J gene TRBJ2-1; D uncertain. This CDR3 contains 13 residues. Germline lookup yields CDR1 MNHNY and CDR2 SVGAGI (reference sequence). V lost 2 bases, J lost 6 bases, and 8 bases lay in between. Here the CDR3 reads CASSYLRINEQFF. The CDR3, as DNA: TGTGCCAGCAGTTACCTCCGAATCAATGAGCAGTTCTTC.

The chain is built from TRBV27 and TRBJ2-7; weak D call: TRBD1 (6 bases). V lost 4 bases and J lost 3, with 22 bases in between. The length of the CDR3 is 17 residues. The germline gives CDR1 MNHEY, CDR2 SMNVEV (reference sequence). The CDR3 region is CASSSRTVPLGSYEQYF. The CDR3 nucleotides are TGTGCCAGCAGTTCGCGGACAGTGCCCTTGGGGAGCTACGAGCAGTACTTC.

This clonotype showed up just a few times. The V call is TRBV20-1, the J call TRBJ2-1, with unresolved D. Trimming removed 0 bases from V and 5 bases from J, with 8 bases in between. Germline-derived CDR1 and CDR2 are DFQATT and SNEGSKA (reference sequence). The CDR3 sequence is 13 residues long. CDR3 in amino acids: CSARDPGNNEQFF. CDR3 DNA sequence: TGCAGTGCTAGAGACCCCGGAAACAATGAGCAGTTCTTC.

The chain couples TRBV5-1 to TRBJ1-2, with D perhaps TRBD1 (5 bases). The CDR3 runs to 15 residues. CDR1 SGHRS and CDR2 YFSETQ come from the germline V gene. Between the trimmed V and J ends, which lost 4 bases and 6 bases, there was a span of 19 bases. CDR3 sequence (DNA): TGCGCCAGCAGCCTCAATCCCGGGACTGTGGATGGCTACACCTTC. It translates to CASSLNPGTVDGYTF.

The chain joins TRBV6-1 to TRBJ2-1; 12 bases agree with TRBD2. Germline V gene data show CDR1 as MNHNS and CDR2 as SASEGT. Trimming took 3 bases from V and 6 from J; bases not matched to a gene: 3. The CDR3 has 15 residues. CDR3 sequence reads: CASSDTSGGSNEQFF. CDR3 coding DNA: TGTGCCAGCAGTGATACTAGCGGGGGGTCCAATGAGCAGTTCTTC.

V usage is TRBV6-2 or TRBV6-3 and J usage is TRBJ1-1; D may be TRBD1 (5 bases). Germline loops: CDR1 MNHEY, CDR2 SVGEGT. Deletions cut 7 bases from V and 0 bases from J, with 9 bases between. The CDR3 is 13 amino acids. CDR3 DNA sequence: TGTGCCAGCACGAAGGGGATGAACACTGAAGCTTTCTTT. It yields the protein CASTKGMNTEAFF.

The V gene is TRBV7-3, the J gene TRBJ2-2, with a tentative D call TRBD2 (7 bases). Trimming removed 5 bases at V and 2 bases at J, with 18 bases between. This CDR3 contains 17 residues. Germline assignment: CDR1 SGHTA and CDR2 FQGTGA. The CDR3 DNA is TGTGCCAGCAGCGCCAGGGTCGGGGGGCGTAACACCGGGGAGCTGTTTTTT. Protein product: CASSARVGGRNTGELFF.

The chain employs TRBV20-1 and TRBJ1-5, with 7 bases aligning to TRBD1. The CDR3 runs to 14 residues. Losses at the gene ends were 3 bases for V and 6 bases for J; bases not matched to a gene: 8. Germline loops: CDR1 DFQATT, CDR2 SNEGSKA (reference sequence). The CDR3 region is CSASRGPPGQPQHF. The CDR3 coding sequence is TGCAGTGCTAGTAGGGGGCCCCCCGGTCAGCCCCAGCATTTT.